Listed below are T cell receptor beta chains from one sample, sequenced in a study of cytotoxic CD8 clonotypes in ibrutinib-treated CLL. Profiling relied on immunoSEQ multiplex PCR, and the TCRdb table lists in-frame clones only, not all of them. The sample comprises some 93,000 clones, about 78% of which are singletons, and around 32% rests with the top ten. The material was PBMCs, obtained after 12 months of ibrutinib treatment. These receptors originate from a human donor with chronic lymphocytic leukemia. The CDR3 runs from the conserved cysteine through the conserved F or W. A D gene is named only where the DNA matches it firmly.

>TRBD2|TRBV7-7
CASSCPRLAGLLSRETQYF
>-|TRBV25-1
CASSESHDRYGYTF
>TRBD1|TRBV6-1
CASSWGTVNYGYTF
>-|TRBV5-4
CASSLGGRSGNTIYF
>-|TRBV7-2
CASSLRGATNEKLFF
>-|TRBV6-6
CASSHHFTDTQYF
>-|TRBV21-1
CASSKKIDIGYGYTF
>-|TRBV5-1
CASSLEGSMNTEAFF
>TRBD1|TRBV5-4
CASSSDRGRTGELFF
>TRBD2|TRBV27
CASSLSPRTSITGELFF
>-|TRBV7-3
CASSPLTGTDTQYF
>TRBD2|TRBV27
CASSFRGGRDTQYF
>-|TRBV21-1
CASTLAERGAQETQYF
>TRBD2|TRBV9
CASSATSGAEQFF
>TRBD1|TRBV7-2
CASSSQGSDTQYF
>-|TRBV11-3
CASSLLGGGAYEQYF
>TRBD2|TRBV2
CASSASGGTRGDTQYF
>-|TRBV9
CASSVSGELFF
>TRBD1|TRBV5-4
CASSFGGTASYEQYF
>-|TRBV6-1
CASSDAGETQYF
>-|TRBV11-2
CASSLGVGVEAFF
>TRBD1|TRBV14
CASSLGQGVAPLHF
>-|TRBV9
CASSVSDGRGAGNTIYF
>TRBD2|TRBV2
CASSEDSGGDEQFF
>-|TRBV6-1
CASSDRGENTEAFF
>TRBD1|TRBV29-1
CSVYLTGTGSYEQYF
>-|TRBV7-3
CASSLQGTEQFF
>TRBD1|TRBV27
CASSPYTGQGAGEQYF
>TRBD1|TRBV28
CASSSAGQRNYGYTF
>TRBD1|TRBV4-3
CASSVGTGIGEQYF
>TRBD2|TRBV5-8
CASSLGLAGTYQETQYF
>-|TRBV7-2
CASSFKETQYF